This T cell receptor beta chain was obtained from a study of control samples from healthy donors and cancer patients (dated by TCRdb to 2020 to 2022). About this clone itself: The clone's antigen remains unknown. No base quality information exists; no much larger clone differs at one position.

Receptors were amplified or captured by the immunoSEQ multiplex PCR assay. Sourced from immuneACCESS, this table was stored by TCRdb with only in-frame sequences that have V and J called. A share of the clones is absent; for the studies checked, an unresolved V gene accounts for under half, and the remainder has no known explanation. The sample contains about 120,000 clones, about 92% of them found a single time. Approximately 1.7% of the sample is held by the ten biggest clonotypes. V is reduced by 4 bases and J by 8 bases, leaving a spacing of 14 bases between them. The CDR3, from cysteine to phenylalanine, totals 13 residues. Kept here is only the CDR3 DNA, which spans 39 bases and is read in frame from base 1. Based on the germline V gene, the CDR1 and CDR2 sequences are SNHLY and FYNNEI.

The sequence joins TRBV2 to TRBJ1-2, with a tentative D gene TRBD1 over 6 matching bases. The TCR originated in a man aged 50 to 59 with head and neck cancer. The sample consisted of PBMCs. This receptor has the CDR3 CASSGGQSSGYTF. The bases are TGTGCCAGCAGTGGAGGACAGTCGAGCGGCTACACCTTC.